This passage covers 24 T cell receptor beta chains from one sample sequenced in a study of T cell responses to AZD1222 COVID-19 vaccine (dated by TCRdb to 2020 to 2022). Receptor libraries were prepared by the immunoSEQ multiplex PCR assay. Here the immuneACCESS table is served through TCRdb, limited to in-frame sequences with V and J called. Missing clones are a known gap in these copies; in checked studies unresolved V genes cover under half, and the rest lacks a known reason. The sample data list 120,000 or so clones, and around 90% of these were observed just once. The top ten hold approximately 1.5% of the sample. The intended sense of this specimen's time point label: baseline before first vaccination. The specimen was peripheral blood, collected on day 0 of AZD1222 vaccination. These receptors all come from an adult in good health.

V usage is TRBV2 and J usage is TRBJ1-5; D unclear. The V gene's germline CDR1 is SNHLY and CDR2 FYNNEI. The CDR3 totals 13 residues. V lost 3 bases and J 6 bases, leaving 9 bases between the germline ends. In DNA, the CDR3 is TGTGCCAGCAGTGAGGGTGTGGGTCAGCCCCAGCATTTT. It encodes CASSEGVGQPQHF.

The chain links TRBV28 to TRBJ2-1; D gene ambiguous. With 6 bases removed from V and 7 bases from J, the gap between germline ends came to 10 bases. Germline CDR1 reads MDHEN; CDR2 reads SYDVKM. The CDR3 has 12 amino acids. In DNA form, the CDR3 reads TGTGCCAGCAGACATCGGTGGAATGAGCAGTTCTTC. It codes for CASRHRWNEQFF.

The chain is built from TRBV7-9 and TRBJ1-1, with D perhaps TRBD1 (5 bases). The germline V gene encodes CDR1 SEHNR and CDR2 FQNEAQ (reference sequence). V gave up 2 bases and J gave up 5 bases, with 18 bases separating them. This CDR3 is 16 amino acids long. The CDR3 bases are TGTGCCAGCAGCTTAAGGGCCGGGGCCCTTGCTACTGAAGCTTTCTTT. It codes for CASSLRAGALATEAFF.

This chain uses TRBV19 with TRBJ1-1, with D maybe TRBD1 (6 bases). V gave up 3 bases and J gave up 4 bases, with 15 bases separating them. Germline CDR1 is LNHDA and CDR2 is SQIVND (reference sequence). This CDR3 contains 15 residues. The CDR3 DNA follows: TGTGCCAGTAGTATTGGGAGGGGGGGAGGCACTGAAGCTTTCTTT. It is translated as CASSIGRGGGTEAFF.

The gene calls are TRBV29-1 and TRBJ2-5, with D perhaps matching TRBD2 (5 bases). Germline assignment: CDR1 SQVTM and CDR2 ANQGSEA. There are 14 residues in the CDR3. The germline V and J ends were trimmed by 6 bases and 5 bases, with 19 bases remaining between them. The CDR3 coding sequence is TGCAGCGTCGAATTACGGGGTAACGTGGAGACCCAGTACTTC. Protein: CSVELRGNVETQYF.

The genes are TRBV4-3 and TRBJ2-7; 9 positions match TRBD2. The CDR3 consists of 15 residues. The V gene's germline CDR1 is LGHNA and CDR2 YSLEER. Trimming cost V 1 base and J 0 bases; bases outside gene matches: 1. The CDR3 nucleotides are TGCGCCAGCAGCCAAGTTAGCGGGAGCTCCTACGAGCAGTACTTC. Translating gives CASSQVSGSSYEQYF.

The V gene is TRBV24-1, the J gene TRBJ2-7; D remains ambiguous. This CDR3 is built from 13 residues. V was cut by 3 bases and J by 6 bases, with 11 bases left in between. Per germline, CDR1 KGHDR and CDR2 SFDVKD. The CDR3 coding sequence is TGTGCCACCAGTGATACCTCTGGAGCCGAGCAGTACTTC. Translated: CATSDTSGAEQYF.

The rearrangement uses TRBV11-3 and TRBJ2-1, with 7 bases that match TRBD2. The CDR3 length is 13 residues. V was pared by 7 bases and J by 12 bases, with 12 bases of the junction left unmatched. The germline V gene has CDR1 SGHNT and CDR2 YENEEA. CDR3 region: CASTPSGFPGQFF. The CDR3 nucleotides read TGTGCCAGCACGCCTAGCGGATTCCCTGGGCAGTTCTTC.

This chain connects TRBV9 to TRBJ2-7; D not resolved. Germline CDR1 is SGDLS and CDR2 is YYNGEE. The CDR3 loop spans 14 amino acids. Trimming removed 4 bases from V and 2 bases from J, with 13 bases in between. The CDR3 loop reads CASSLTDYPYEQYF. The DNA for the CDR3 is TGTGCCAGCAGCCTTACCGATTACCCCTACGAGCAGTACTTC.

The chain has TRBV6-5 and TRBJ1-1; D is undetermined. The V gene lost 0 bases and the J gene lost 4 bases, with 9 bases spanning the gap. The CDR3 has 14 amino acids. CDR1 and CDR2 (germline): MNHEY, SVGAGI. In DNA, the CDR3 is TGTGCCAGCAGTTACTCGGGGAAGGGCACTGAAGCTTTCTTT. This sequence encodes CASSYSGKGTEAFF.

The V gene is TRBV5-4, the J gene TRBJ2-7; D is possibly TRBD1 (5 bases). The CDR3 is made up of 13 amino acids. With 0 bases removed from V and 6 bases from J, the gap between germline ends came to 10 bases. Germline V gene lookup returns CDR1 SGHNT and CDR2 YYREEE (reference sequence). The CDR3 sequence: CASSLAGLTEQYF. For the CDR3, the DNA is TGTGCCAGCAGCTTGGCAGGGCTTACCGAGCAGTACTTC. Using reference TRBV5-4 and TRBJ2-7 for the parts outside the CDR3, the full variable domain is ETGVTQSPTHLIKTRGQQVTLRCSSQSGHNTVSWYQQALGQGPQFIFQYYREEENGRGNFPPRFSGLQFPNYSSELNVNALELDDSALYLCASSLAGLTEQYFGPGTRLTVT.

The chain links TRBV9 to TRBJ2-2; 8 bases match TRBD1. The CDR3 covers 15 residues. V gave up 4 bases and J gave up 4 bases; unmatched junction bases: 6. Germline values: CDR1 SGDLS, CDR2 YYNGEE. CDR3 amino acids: CASSSSGTGTGELFF. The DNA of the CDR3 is TGTGCCAGCAGCTCTTCCGGGACAGGCACCGGGGAGCTGTTTTTT.

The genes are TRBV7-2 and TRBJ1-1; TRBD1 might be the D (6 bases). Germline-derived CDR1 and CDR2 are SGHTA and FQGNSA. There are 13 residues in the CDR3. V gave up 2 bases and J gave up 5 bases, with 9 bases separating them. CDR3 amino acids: CASSLKGDTEAFF. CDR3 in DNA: TGTGCCAGCAGCTTAAAGGGGGATACTGAAGCTTTCTTT.

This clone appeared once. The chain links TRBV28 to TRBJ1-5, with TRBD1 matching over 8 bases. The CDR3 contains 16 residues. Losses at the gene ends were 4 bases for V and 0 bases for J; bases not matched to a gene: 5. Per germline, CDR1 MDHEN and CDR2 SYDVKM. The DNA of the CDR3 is TGTGCCAGCAGTTCCCCAGGGGGCAATAGCAATCAGCCCCAGCATTTT. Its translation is CASSSPGGNSNQPQHF. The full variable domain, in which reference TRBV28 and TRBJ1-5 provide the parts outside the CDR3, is DVKVTQSSRYLVKRTGEKVFLECVQDMDHENMFWYRQDPGLGLRLIYFSYDVKMKEKGDIPEGYSVSREKKERFSLILESASTNQTSMYLCASSSPGGNSNQPQHFGDGTRLSIL.

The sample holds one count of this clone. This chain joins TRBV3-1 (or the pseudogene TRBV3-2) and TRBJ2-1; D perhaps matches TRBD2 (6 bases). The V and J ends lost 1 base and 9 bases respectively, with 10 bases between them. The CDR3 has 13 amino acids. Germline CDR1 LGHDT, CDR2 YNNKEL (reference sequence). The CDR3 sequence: CASSQVGRGEQFF. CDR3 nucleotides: TGTGCCAGCAGCCAAGTGGGGCGGGGTGAGCAGTTCTTC.

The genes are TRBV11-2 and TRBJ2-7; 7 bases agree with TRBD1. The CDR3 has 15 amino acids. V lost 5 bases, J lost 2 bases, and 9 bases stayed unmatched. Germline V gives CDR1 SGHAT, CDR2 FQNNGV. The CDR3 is CASSPSGTATYEQYF. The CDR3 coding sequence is TGTGCCAGCAGCCCCTCCGGGACAGCCACCTACGAGCAGTACTTC.

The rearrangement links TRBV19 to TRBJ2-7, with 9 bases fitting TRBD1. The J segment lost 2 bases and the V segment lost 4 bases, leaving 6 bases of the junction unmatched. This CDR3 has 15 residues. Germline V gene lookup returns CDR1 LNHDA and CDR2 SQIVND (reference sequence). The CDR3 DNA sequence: TGTGCCAGTAGTACCCGACAGGGGGGAACCTACGAGCAGTACTTC. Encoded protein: CASSTRQGGTYEQYF.

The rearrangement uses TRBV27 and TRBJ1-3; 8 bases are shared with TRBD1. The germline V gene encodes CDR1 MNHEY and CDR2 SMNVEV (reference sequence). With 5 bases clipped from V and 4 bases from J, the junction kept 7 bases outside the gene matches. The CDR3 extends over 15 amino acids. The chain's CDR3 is CASSHATGVGNTIYF. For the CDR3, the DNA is TGTGCCAGCAGTCACGCGACAGGGGTAGGAAACACCATATATTTT.

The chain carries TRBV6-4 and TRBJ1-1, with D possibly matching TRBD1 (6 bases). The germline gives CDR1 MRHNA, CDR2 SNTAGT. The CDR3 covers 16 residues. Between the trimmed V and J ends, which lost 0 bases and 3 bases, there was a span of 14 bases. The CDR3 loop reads CASSDSFRGRYTEAFF. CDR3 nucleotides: TGTGCCAGCAGTGACTCGTTCAGGGGTCGGTACACTGAAGCTTTCTTT.

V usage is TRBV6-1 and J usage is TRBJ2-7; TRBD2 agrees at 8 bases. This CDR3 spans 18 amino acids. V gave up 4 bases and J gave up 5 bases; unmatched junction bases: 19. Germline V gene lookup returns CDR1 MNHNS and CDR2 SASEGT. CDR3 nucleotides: TGTGCCAGCAGTGCACGGACAACACTACTAGCGGTGCCAAACGAGCAGTACTTC. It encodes CASSARTTLLAVPNEQYF.

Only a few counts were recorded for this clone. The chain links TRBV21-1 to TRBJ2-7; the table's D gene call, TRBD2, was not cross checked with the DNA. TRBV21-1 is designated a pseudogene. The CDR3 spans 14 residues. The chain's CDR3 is CASSRTSGGYEQYF. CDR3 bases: TGTGCCAGCAGCCGGACTAGCGGGGGCTACGAGCAGTACTTC.

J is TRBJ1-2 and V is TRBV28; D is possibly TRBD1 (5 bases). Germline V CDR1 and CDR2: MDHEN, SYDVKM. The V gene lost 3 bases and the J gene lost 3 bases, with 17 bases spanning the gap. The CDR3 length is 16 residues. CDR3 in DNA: TGTGCCAGCAGTTTGTACCCATGGAGACAGTACTATGGCTACACCTTC. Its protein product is CASSLYPWRQYYGYTF.

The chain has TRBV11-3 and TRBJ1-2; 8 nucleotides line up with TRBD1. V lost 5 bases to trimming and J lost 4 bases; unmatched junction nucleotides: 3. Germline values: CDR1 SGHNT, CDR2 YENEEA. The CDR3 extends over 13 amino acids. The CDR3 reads CASSLTGVYGYTF. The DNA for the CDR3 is TGTGCCAGCAGCCTGACAGGGGTCTATGGCTACACCTTC.

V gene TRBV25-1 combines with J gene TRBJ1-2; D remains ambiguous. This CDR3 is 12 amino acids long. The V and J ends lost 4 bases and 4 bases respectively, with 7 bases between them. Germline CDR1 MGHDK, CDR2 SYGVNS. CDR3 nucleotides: TGTGCCAGCAGTGGTTACAGCTATGGCTACACCTTC. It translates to CASSGYSYGYTF.